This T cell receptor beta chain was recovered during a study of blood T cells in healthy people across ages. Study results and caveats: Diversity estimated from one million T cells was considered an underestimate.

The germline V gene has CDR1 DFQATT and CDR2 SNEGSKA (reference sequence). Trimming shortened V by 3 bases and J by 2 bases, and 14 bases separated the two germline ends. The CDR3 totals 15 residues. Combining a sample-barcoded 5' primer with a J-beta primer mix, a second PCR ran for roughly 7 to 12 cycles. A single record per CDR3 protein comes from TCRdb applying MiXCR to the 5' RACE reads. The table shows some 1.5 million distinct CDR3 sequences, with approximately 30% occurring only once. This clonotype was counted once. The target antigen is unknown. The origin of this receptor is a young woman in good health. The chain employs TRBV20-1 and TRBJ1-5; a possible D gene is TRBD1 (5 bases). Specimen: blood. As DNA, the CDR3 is TGCAGTGCTAGGGGTGGGGGGAGCGGCAATCAGCCCCAGCATTTT. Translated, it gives CSARGGGSGNQPQHF.